These 7 T cell receptor beta chains share one sample of origin, sequenced in a study of tumor-infiltrating lymphocytes in localized non-small cell lung cancer. Sequencing used immunoSEQ multiplex PCR; TCRdb keeps in-frame clones, though not all of them. The data contain about 8,400 clones, around 77% of them singletons. The sequencing input was uninvolved lung tissue not adjacent to the tumor. The receptors stem from a human donor with non-small cell lung cancer.

The chain is built from TRBV25-1 and TRBJ1-1; no clear D. Germline CDR1 MGHDK, CDR2 SYGVNS. V gave up 6 bases and J gave up 4 bases, with 6 bases separating them. The CDR3 contains 11 residues. CDR3 sequence (DNA): TGTGCCAGCAGCCCGGCCACTGAAGCTTTCTTT. Protein product: CASSPATEAFF.

In this sample, this clone turned up once. Other DNA sequences in this sample translate to the same CDR3. This chain links TRBV20-1 with TRBJ2-5; D is undetermined. The CDR3 totals 11 residues. CDR1 and CDR2 from the germline V gene are DFQATT and SNEGSKA (reference sequence). With 5 bases removed from V and 0 bases from J, the gap between germline ends came to 4 bases. This CDR3 reads CSAADQETQYF. As DNA, the CDR3 is TGCAGTGCTGCCGACCAAGAGACCCAGTACTTC.

This clone was detected once. The gene calls are TRBV29-1 and TRBJ1-3; D not certain. The ends were cut back, 5 bases at V and 0 bases at J, with 11 bases in the middle. Germline V gives CDR1 SQVTM, CDR2 ANQGSEA. This CDR3 spans 14 amino acids. The CDR3 here is CSVRPFSSGNTIYF. The CDR3 DNA follows: TGCAGCGTTCGACCCTTCAGCTCTGGAAACACCATATATTTT.

CDR3 sequence reads: CASKLKLFF. CDR3 coding DNA: TGCGCCAGCAAACTGAAACTGTTTTTT. The chain employs TRBV5-1 and TRBJ1-4; the D is unclear. The germline V and J ends were trimmed by 6 bases and 11 bases, with 5 bases remaining between them. Germline values: CDR1 SGHRS, CDR2 YFSETQ. There are 9 residues in the CDR3.

This clone is classed as medium-sized. V is TRBV2 and J is TRBJ2-2, with 10 bases matching TRBD2. The germline V gene encodes CDR1 SNHLY and CDR2 FYNNEI. Trimming cost V 0 bases and J 6 bases; bases outside gene matches: 13. The CDR3 consists of 19 residues. CDR3 sequence (DNA): TGTGCCAGCAGTGAAGCGGAGGCTAGCGGGAGCGCCGGGGCCGGGGAGCTGTTTTTT. Encoded protein: CASSEAEASGSAGAGELFF.

The chain is built from TRBV6-1 and TRBJ1-3, with D tentatively TRBD1 (5 bases). The length of the CDR3 is 15 residues. V was clipped by 4 bases and J by 0 bases, with 10 bases between them. CDR1 and CDR2 from the germline V gene are MNHNS and SASEGT. The CDR3 DNA reads TGTGCCAGCAGTGGGGGGAGGAGCTCTGGAAACACCATATATTTT. It codes for CASSGGRSSGNTIYF.

This clone was found once. This chain joins TRBV5-6 and TRBJ1-1, with D uncertain. Germline V gene data show CDR1 as SGHDT and CDR2 as YYEEEE. The CDR3 totals 13 residues. The V gene lost 2 bases and the J gene lost 8 bases, with 13 bases spanning the gap. The chain's CDR3 is CASSLLDTTEAFF. The CDR3 nucleotides are TGTGCCAGCAGCTTACTTGACACAACAGAAGCTTTCTTT.